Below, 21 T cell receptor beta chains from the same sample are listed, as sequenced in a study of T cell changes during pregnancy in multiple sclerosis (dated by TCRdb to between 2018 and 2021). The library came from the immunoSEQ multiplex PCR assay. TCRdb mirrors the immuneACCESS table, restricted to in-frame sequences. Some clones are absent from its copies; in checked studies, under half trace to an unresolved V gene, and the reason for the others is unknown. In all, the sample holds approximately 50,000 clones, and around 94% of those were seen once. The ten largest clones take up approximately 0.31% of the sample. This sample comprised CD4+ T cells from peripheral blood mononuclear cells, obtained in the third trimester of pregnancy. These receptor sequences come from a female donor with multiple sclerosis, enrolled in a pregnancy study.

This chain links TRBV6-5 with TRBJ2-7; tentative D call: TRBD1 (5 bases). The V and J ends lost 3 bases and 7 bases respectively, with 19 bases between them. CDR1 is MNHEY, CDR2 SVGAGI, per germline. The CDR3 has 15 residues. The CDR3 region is CASSYQDTLLGEQYF. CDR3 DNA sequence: TGTGCCAGCAGTTATCAGGACACTCTATTAGGGGAGCAGTACTTC.

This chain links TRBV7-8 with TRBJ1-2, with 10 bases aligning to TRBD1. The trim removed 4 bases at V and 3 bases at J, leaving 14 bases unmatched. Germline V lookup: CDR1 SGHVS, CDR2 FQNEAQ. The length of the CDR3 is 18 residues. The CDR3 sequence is CASSSRRGQGSFHYGYTF. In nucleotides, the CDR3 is TGTGCCAGCAGCTCTCGGCGGGGACAGGGGTCCTTTCACTATGGCTACACCTTC. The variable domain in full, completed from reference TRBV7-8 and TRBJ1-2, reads GAGVSQSPRYKVAKRGQDVALRCDPISGHVSLFWYQQALGQGPEFLTYFQNEAQLDKSGLPSDRFFAERPEGSVSTLKIQRTQQEDSAVYLCASSSRRGQGSFHYGYTFGSGTRLTVV.

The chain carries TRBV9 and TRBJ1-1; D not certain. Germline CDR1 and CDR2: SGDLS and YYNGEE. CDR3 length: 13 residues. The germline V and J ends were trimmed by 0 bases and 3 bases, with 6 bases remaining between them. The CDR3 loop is CASSVVGDTEAFF. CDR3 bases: TGTGCCAGCAGCGTAGTCGGGGACACTGAAGCTTTCTTT.

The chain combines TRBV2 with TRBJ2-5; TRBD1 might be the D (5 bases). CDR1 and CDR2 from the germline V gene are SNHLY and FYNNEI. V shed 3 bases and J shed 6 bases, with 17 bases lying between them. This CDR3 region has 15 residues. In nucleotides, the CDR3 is TGTGCCAGCAGTGATAAGACCGCCGACAGCCAGACCCAGTACTTC. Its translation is CASSDKTADSQTQYF.

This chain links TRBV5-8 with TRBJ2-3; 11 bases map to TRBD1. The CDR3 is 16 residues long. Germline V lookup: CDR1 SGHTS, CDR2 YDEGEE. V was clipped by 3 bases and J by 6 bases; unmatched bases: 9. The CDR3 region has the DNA TGTGCCAGCAGCTCCCGGACAGGGGGCCCCACCGATACGCAGTATTTT. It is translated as CASSSRTGGPTDTQYF.

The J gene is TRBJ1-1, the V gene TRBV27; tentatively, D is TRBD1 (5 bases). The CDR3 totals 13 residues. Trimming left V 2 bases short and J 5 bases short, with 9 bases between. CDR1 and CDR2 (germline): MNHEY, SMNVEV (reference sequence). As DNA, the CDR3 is TGTGCCAGCAGTTTACAGGGTAGGACTGAAGCTTTCTTT. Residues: CASSLQGRTEAFF.

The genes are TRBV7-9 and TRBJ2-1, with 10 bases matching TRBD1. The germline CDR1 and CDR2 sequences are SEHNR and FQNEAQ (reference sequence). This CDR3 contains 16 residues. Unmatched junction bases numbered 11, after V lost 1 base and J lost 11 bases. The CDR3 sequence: CASSLVEAGQGDKQFF. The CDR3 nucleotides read TGTGCCAGCAGCTTAGTTGAGGCAGGACAGGGGGATAAGCAGTTCTTC.

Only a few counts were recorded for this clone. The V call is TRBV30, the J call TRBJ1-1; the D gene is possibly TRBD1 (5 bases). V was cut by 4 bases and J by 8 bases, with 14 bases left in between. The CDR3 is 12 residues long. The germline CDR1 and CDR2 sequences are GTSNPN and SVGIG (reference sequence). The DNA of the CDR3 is TGTGCCTGGAATCTCGGGGGGAGAGAAGCTTTCTTT. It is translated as CAWNLGGREAFF.

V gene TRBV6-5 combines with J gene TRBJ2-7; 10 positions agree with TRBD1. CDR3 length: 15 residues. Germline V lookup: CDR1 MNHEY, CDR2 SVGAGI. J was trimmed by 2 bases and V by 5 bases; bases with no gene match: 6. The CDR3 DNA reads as TGTGCCAGCAGTAGAGGACAGGGGGGGACCTACGAGCAGTACTTC. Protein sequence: CASSRGQGGTYEQYF.

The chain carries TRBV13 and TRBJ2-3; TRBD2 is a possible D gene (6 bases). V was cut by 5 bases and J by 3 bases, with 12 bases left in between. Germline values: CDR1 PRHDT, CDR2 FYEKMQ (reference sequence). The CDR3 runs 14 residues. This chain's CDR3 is CASSLPGGTDTQYF. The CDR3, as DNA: TGTGCCAGCAGCCTCCCAGGAGGGACAGATACGCAGTATTTT.

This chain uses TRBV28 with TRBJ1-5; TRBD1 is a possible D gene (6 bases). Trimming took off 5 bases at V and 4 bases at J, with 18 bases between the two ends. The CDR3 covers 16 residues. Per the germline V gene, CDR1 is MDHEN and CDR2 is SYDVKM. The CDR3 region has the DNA TGTGCCAGCAGTCCTCACCAGGGGAGCGGTAATCAGCCCCAGCATTTT. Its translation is CASSPHQGSGNQPQHF.

For the CDR3, the DNA is TGTGCCAGCAGTTTCCTAGCGGGAGGGCGGGGCAATGAGCAGTTCTTC. Its protein product is CASSFLAGGRGNEQFF. The V gene is TRBV27, the J gene TRBJ2-1; TRBD2 matches at 12 bases. CDR1 and CDR2 from the germline V gene are MNHEY and SMNVEV (reference sequence). With 3 bases clipped from V and 6 bases from J, the junction kept 6 bases outside the gene matches. This CDR3 has 16 amino acids.

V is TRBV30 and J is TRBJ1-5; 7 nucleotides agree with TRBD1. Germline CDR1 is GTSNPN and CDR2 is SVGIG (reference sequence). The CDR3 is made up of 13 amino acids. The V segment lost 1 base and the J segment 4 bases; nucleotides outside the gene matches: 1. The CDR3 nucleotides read TGTGCCTGGAGTGGACAGGGAAATCAGCCCCAGCATTTT. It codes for CAWSGQGNQPQHF. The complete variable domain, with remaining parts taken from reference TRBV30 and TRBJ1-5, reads SQTIHQWPATLVQPVGSPLSLECTVEGTSNPNLYWYRQAAGRGLQLLFYSVGIGQISSEVPQNLSASRPQDRQFILSSKKLLLSDSGFYLCAWSGQGNQPQHFGDGTRLSIL.

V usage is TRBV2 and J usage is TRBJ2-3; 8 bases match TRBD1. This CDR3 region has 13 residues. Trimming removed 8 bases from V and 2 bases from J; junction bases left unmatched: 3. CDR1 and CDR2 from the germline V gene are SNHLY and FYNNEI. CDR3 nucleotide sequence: TGTGCCAGCCGGACAGGGTTCACAGATACGCAGTATTTT. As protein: CASRTGFTDTQYF.

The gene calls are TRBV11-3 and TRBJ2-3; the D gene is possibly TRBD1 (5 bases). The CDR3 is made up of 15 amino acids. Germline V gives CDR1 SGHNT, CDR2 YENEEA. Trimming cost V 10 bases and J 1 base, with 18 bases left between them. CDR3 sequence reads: CATRFGTTGTDTQYF. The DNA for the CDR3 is TGTGCCACCCGATTTGGCACGACAGGCACAGATACGCAGTATTTT.

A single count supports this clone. The CDR3 loop reads CASSLVRGADEKLFF. CDR3 bases: TGTGCCAGCAGCTTAGTTCGGGGGGCAGATGAAAAACTGTTTTTT. The chain employs TRBV7-6 and TRBJ1-4; D is possibly TRBD1 (6 bases). Germline V lookup: CDR1 SGHVS, CDR2 FNYEAQ. V gave up 1 base and J gave up 6 bases, with 12 bases separating them. This CDR3 region has 15 residues.

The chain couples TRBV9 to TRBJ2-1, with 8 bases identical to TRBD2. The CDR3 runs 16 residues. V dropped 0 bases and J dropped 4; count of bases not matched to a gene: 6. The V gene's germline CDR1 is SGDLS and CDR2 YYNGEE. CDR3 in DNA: TGTGCCAGCAGCGTAGTCGGTAGCGGGGTGTACAATGAGCAGTTCTTC. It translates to CASSVVGSGVYNEQFF.

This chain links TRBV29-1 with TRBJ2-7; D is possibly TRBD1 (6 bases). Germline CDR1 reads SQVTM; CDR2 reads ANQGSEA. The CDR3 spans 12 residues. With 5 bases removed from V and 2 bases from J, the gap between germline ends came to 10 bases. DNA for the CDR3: TGCAGCGTTATGACAGGCACCTACGAGCAGTACTTC. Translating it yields CSVMTGTYEQYF.

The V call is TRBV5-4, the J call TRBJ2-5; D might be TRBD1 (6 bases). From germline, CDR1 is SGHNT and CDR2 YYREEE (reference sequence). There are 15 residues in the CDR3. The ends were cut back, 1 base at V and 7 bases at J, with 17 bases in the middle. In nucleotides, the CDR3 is TGTGCCAGCAGCTTGAGGACAGACCACCGCGGGACCCAGTACTTC. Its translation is CASSLRTDHRGTQYF.

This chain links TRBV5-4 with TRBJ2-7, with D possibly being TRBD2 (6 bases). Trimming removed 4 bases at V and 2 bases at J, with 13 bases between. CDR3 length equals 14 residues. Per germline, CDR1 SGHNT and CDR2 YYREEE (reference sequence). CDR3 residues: CASSIPGTAYEQYF. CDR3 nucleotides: TGTGCCAGCAGCATACCCGGGACTGCCTACGAGCAGTACTTC. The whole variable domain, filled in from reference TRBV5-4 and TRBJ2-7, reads ETGVTQSPTHLIKTRGQQVTLRCSSQSGHNTVSWYQQALGQGPQFIFQYYREEENGRGNFPPRFSGLQFPNYSSELNVNALELDDSALYLCASSIPGTAYEQYFGPGTRLTVT.

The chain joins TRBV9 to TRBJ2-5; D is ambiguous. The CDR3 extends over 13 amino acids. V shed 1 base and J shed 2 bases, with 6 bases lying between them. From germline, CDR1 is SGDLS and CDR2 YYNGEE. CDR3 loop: CASSVSPQETQYF. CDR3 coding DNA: TGTGCCAGCAGCGTAAGCCCGCAAGAGACCCAGTACTTC.